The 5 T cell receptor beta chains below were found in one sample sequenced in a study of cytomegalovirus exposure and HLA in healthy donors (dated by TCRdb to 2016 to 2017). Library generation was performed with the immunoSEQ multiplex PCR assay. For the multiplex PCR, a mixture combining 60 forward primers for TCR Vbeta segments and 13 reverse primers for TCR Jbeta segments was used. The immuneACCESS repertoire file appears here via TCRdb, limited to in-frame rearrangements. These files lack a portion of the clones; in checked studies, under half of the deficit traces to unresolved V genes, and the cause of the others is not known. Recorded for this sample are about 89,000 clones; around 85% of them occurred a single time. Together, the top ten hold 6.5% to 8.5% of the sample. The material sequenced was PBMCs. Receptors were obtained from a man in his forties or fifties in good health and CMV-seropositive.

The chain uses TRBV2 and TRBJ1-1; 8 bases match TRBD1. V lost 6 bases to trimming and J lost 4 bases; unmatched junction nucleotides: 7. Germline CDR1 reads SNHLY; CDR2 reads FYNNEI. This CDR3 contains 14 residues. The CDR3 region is CASSGQGGSTEAFF. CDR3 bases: TGTGCCAGCAGCGGACAGGGCGGGAGCACTGAAGCTTTCTTT.

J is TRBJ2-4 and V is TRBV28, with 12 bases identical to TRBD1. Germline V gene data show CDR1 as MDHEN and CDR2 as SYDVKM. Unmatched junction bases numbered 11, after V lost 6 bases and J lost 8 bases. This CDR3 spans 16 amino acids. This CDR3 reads CASSTGTGGEWDIQYF. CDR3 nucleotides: TGTGCCAGCAGCACCGGGACAGGGGGCGAGTGGGACATTCAGTACTTC.

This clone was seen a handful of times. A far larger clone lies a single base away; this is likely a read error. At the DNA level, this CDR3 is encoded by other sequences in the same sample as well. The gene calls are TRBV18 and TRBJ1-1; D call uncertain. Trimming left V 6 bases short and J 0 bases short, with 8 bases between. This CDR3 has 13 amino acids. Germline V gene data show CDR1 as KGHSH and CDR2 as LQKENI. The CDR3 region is CASSPTMNTEAFF. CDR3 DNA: TGTGCCAGCTCGCCTACTATGAACACTGAAGCTTTCTTT.

The CDR3 nucleotides are TGTGCCAGCAGCTTGGCCCACAGGGGATCAAGCCCCAGCTATGGCTACACCTTC. Translation: CASSLAHRGSSPSYGYTF. This chain links TRBV5-4 with TRBJ1-2; TRBD1 matches at 7 bases. The CDR3 loop spans 18 amino acids. Losses at the gene ends were 0 bases for V and 4 bases for J; bases not matched to a gene: 15. The germline CDR1 and CDR2 sequences are SGHNT and YYREEE (reference sequence).

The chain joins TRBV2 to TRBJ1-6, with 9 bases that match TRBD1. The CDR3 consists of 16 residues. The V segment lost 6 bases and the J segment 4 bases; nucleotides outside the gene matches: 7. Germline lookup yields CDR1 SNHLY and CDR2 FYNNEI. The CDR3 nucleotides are TGTGCCAGCAGCCCTGACAGGGGGTCTTATAATTCACCCCTCCACTTT. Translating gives CASSPDRGSYNSPLHF.